This TCR beta chain was sequenced during a study of T-cell memory formation after mild COVID-19. Overall study findings and caveats: Shrinking CD4+ clones were chiefly CM and EM; CD8+ ones were chiefly EMRA.

MiXCR was run by TCRdb on the 5' RACE reads, yielding one entry per CDR3 protein. The sample lists about 500,000 distinct CDR3 sequences, about 20% occurring once. Of note for this clonotype: Its specificity is not known.

The germline CDR1 and CDR2 sequences are LGHNA and YSLEER. This CDR3 is 14 amino acids long. V lost 0 bases and J lost 9, with 12 bases in between. Source material: PBMCs or a T cell subset sorted from them (not recorded which). The V gene is TRBV4-3, the J gene TRBJ1-5; D is unclear. The sequence was obtained from an adult woman who had mild COVID-19 (a few samples of this study predate the infection). Cell type and time point are not known. CDR3 sequence reads: CASSQEQEITPQHF. The CDR3 bases are TGCGCCAGCAGCCAAGAGCAGGAAATCACGCCCCAGCATTTT.